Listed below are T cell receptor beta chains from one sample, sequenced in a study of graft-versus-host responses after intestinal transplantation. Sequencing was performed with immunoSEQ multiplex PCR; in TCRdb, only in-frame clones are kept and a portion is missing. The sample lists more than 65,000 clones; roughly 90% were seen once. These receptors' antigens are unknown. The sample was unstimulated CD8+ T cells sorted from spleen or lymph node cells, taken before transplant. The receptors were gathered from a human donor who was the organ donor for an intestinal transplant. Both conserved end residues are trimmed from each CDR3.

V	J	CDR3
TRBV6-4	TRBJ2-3	ASSDSAGSTDTQY
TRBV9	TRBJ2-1	ASSVTGGGKWGRQF
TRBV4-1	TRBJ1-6	ASSQLPGNSPLH
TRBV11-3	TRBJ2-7	ASSFAGGDEQY
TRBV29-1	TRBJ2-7	SVGGQGHEQY
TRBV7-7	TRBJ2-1	ASSLQLGGTGEQF
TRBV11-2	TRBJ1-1	ASSSGHNTEAF
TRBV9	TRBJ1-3	ASSAGQGGNSGNTIY
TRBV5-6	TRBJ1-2	ASSWAGTGEYGYT
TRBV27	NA	ASSLGQAHEQY